The sample holds many counts of the clone carrying this T cell receptor (beta chain). TCRdb recomputed calls from the 5' RACE reads with MiXCR, one row per CDR3 protein. The repertoire holds fewer than 20,000 distinct CDR3 sequences, about 19% seen once, with 11% to 15% in the top ten. This sample is drawn from a study of spatial heterogeneity in lung cancer. Across the study: The study consistently detected more beta-chain than alpha-chain sequences.

CDR3 length equals 13 residues. Germline V lookup: CDR1 SGHTA, CDR2 FQGNSA. Trimming removed 0 bases from V and 16 bases from J; junction bases left unmatched: 6. The time point denotes: sample taken at primary tumor resection. The study sequenced unsorted whole RNA from tumor, nontumor lung or frozen PBMC. The chain employs TRBV7-2 and TRBJ1-6; 7 bases match TRBD1. Sample: PBMCs, taken at surgery. The source is a male donor with early-stage non-small cell lung cancer. CDR3 nucleotides: TGTGCCAGCAGCTTAGCGGGACAGTTGTTTCTCCACTTT. Protein: CASSLAGQLFLHF. The full variable domain, in which reference TRBV7-2 and TRBJ1-6 provide the parts outside the CDR3, is GAGVSQSPSNKVTEKGKDVELRCDPISGHTALYWYRQSLGQGLEFLIYFQGNSAPDKSGLPSDRFSAERTGGSVSTLTIQRTQQEDSAVYLCASSLAGQLFLHFGNGTRLTVT.